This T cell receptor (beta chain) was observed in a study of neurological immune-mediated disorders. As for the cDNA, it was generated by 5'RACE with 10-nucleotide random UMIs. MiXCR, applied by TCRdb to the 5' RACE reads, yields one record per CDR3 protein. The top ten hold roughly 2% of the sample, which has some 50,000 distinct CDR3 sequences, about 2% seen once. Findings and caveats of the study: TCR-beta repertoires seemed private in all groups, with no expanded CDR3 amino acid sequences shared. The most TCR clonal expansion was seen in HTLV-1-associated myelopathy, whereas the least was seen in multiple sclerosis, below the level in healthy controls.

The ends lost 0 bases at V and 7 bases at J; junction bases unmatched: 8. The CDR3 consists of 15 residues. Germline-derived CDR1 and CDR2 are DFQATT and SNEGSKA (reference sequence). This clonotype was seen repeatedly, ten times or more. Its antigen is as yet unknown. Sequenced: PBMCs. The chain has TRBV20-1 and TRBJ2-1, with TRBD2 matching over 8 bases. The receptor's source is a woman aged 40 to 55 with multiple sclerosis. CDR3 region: CSARDPLAERNEQFF. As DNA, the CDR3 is TGCAGTGCTAGAGATCCACTAGCGGAGAGGAATGAGCAGTTCTTC.